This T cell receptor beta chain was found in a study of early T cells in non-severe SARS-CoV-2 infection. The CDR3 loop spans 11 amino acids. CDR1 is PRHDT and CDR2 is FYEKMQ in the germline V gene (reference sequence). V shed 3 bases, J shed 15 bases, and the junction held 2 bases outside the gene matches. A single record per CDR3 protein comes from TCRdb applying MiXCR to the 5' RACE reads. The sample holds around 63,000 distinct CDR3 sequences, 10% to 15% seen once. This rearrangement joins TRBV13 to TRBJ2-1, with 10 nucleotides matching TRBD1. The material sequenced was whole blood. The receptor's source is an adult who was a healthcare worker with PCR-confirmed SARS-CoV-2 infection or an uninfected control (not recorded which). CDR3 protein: CASSLTGGLFF. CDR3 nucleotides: TGTGCCAGCAGCTTGACAGGGGGCCTGTTCTTC.